Presented here are 21 T cell receptor beta chains from one specimen sequenced in a study of blood T cell repertoires in COVID-19. Profiled with immunoSEQ multiplex PCR; TCRdb holds only in-frame clones, not every one. The table has around 360,000 clones, 87% seen once; the top ten hold under 11%. The specimen was peripheral blood. These receptors were collected from a woman aged 25 to 39 with COVID-19, enrolled during active disease.

The chain links TRBV7-9 to TRBJ2-1; D is possibly TRBD2 (6 bases). Per the germline V gene, CDR1 is SEHNR and CDR2 is FQNEAQ (reference sequence). Trimming cost V 5 bases and J 0 bases, with 17 bases left between them. The CDR3 runs 17 residues. Here the CDR3 DNA reads TGTGCCAGCAGCCAAAGACAGCCTAGCGTCTCCTACAATGAGCAGTTCTTC. Translated, it gives CASSQRQPSVSYNEQFF.

This sequence joins TRBV3-1 (or the pseudogene TRBV3-2) and TRBJ1-3; D is unclear. The length of the CDR3 is 17 residues. Trimming shortened V by 1 base and J by 0 bases, and 13 bases separated the two germline ends. Germline CDR1 reads LGHDT; CDR2 reads YNNKEL (reference sequence). The CDR3 sequence is CASSQGLSFHSGNTIYF. The CDR3 DNA follows: TGTGCCAGCAGCCAAGGTCTAAGCTTCCACTCTGGAAACACCATATATTTT.

The gene calls are TRBV5-6 and TRBJ1-3; D gene unclear. This CDR3 has 16 amino acids. The germline V gene encodes CDR1 SGHDT and CDR2 YYEEEE. Trimming cost V 4 bases and J 0 bases, with 14 bases left between them. CDR3 nucleotides: TGTGCCAGCAGCCCGATTGGGCAGCTCTCTGGAAACACCATATATTTT. It encodes CASSPIGQLSGNTIYF.

The gene calls are TRBV7-2 and TRBJ2-2; 13 bases match TRBD2. The germline V gene encodes CDR1 SGHTA and CDR2 FQGNSA. V shed 6 bases, J shed 6 bases, and the junction held 1 base outside the gene matches. The CDR3 runs to 14 residues. The DNA of the CDR3 is TGTGCCAGCAGGGGGACTAGCGGGGCCGGGGAGCTGTTTTTT. Protein: CASRGTSGAGELFF.

V and J are TRBV30 and TRBJ2-2; a possible D gene is TRBD1 (6 bases). Trimming pared 5 bases from V and 5 bases from J, leaving 24 bases between. The CDR3 extends over 17 amino acids. Germline-derived CDR1 and CDR2 are GTSNPN and SVGIG (reference sequence). The CDR3 spells CAWVSGTRGWVTGELFF. The CDR3 bases are TGTGCCTGGGTCTCCGGGACCAGGGGATGGGTGACCGGGGAGCTGTTTTTT.

This rearrangement joins TRBV5-4 to TRBJ2-3; D gene ambiguous. CDR3 length: 14 amino acids. Trimming cost V 4 bases and J 0 bases, with 9 bases left between them. Germline V gives CDR1 SGHNT, CDR2 YYREEE (reference sequence). The CDR3 loop is CASSEKASTDTQYF. The CDR3 DNA reads as TGTGCCAGCAGCGAAAAAGCTAGCACAGATACGCAGTATTTT.

The chain joins TRBV18 to TRBJ2-5; possible D gene TRBD2, 6 bases. The CDR3 is 15 amino acids. CDR1 and CDR2 from the germline V gene are KGHSH and LQKENI. Trimming took off 2 bases at V and 5 bases at J, with 15 bases between the two ends. The CDR3 region is CASSPASGDGETQYF. CDR3 DNA sequence: TGTGCCAGCTCACCAGCCTCGGGGGATGGGGAGACCCAGTACTTC.

The chain uses TRBV19 and TRBJ2-2; 7 bases map to TRBD2. Germline CDR1 is LNHDA and CDR2 is SQIVND (reference sequence). The CDR3 spans 14 residues. The J segment lost 4 bases and the V segment lost 3 bases, leaving 2 bases of the junction unmatched. CDR3: CASSMGGGTGELFF. The CDR3 bases are TGTGCCAGTAGTATGGGCGGGGGCACCGGGGAGCTGTTTTTT. The whole variable domain, filled in from reference TRBV19 and TRBJ2-2, reads DGGITQSPKYLFRKEGQNVTLSCEQNLNHDAMYWYRQDPGQGLRLIYYSQIVNDFQKGDIAEGYSVSREKKESFPLTVTSAQKNPTAFYLCASSMGGGTGELFFGEGSRLTVL.

The CDR3 is CASSQDSETGWDTQYF. The CDR3 coding sequence is TGCGCCAGCAGCCAAGATAGTGAGACAGGGTGGGATACGCAGTATTTT. The chain joins TRBV4-3 to TRBJ2-3; 7 bases agree with TRBD1. The CDR3 loop spans 16 amino acids. Per germline, CDR1 LGHNA and CDR2 YSLEER. V gave up 0 bases and J gave up 6 bases; unmatched junction bases: 9.

The rearrangement links TRBV5-1 to TRBJ2-7, with no clear D. V lost 0 bases and J 4 bases, leaving 11 bases between the germline ends. The germline V gene has CDR1 SGHRS and CDR2 YFSETQ. This CDR3 spans 14 amino acids. Here the CDR3 reads CASSLDSLLYEQYF. CDR3 sequence (DNA): TGCGCCAGCAGCTTGGACAGCCTACTGTACGAGCAGTACTTC.

This chain joins TRBV15 and TRBJ2-5; TRBD2 is a possible D gene (5 bases). The CDR3 runs 13 residues. V dropped 0 bases and J dropped 7 bases, with 9 bases sitting between them. Germline V lookup: CDR1 LNHNV, CDR2 YYDKDF (reference sequence). The CDR3 DNA is TGTGCCACCAGCAGAGATTCCGAGGGGACCCAGTACTTC. It specifies CATSRDSEGTQYF.

In its sample, this clone was seen a few times. The chain uses TRBV30 and TRBJ1-3; D unresolved. Looked up from germline, CDR1 is GTSNPN and CDR2 is SVGIG (reference sequence). Deletions cut 6 bases from V and 0 bases from J, with 9 bases between. The CDR3 runs 13 residues. The CDR3 here is CACDTHSGNTIYF. CDR3 DNA sequence: TGTGCCTGCGACACCCACTCTGGAAACACCATATATTTT.

The rearrangement uses TRBV10-2 and TRBJ1-1; possible D gene TRBD1, 5 bases. CDR1 WSHSY and CDR2 SAAADI come from the germline V gene. The V end lost 6 bases, the J end lost 0 bases, and 11 bases lay between the germline ends. CDR3 length equals 14 residues. In DNA, the CDR3 is TGCGCCAGCAGCCCTGGGGCGTTGAACACTGAAGCTTTCTTT. It is translated as CASSPGALNTEAFF.

J is TRBJ1-2 and V is TRBV11-1; no clear D gene. The germline gives CDR1 SGHAT, CDR2 FQDESV (reference sequence). V lost 1 base and J lost 3, with 15 bases in between. This CDR3 spans 16 amino acids. The CDR3 DNA follows: TGTGCCAGCAGCTTAGAACCGGCAGGTTTTGACTATGGCTACACCTTC. It codes for CASSLEPAGFDYGYTF.

The chain joins TRBV14 to TRBJ2-5, with D possibly being TRBD1 (6 bases). V gave up 2 bases and J gave up 3 bases, with 7 bases separating them. The CDR3 is 13 residues long. Germline V gene lookup returns CDR1 SGHDN and CDR2 FVKESK. The CDR3 DNA reads TGTGCCAGCAGCCAACCAGGGGAAGAGACCCAGTACTTC. Its protein is CASSQPGEETQYF.

The chain employs TRBV4-1 and TRBJ1-2; TRBD1 aligns across 7 bases. The CDR3 contains 17 residues. CDR1 MGHRA and CDR2 YSYEKL come from the germline V gene. V was pared by 6 bases and J by 0 bases, with 13 bases of the junction left unmatched. CDR3 DNA: TGCGCCAGCAGGCCGGAGTCCCAGGGGGTATCTAACTATGGCTACACCTTC. Translated, it gives CASRPESQGVSNYGYTF.

This clone has just one count. J is TRBJ2-7 and V is TRBV6-5; 10 nucleotides align to TRBD1. The CDR3 loop spans 15 amino acids. The V gene's germline CDR1 is MNHEY and CDR2 SVGAGI. After removal of 7 bases from V and 0 bases from J, the junction contained 6 bases not matched to a gene. CDR3 loop: CASNKGQGSSYEQYF. The CDR3 coding sequence is TGTGCCAGCAACAAGGGACAGGGGTCCTCCTACGAGCAGTACTTC.

This chain links TRBV5-4 with TRBJ2-1, with D unresolved. The V and J ends lost 0 bases and 15 bases respectively, with 10 bases between them. Germline V lookup: CDR1 SGHNT, CDR2 YYREEE (reference sequence). CDR3 size: 11 residues. In DNA, the CDR3 is TGTGCCAGCAGCTTGGGCCTAGAGTTGTTCTTC. It yields the protein CASSLGLELFF.

This chain uses TRBV10-3 with TRBJ2-1, with D perhaps TRBD2 (6 bases). Trimming cost V 8 bases and J 8 bases, with 13 bases left between them. Germline V CDR1 and CDR2: ENHRY, SYGVKD. There are 12 residues in the CDR3. CDR3 bases: TGTGCCATCGGAGCGGGCCCCGATGAGCAGTTCTTC. This translates into CAIGAGPDEQFF.

This clone was seen only a few times. The rearrangement joins TRBV12-3 or TRBV12-4 to TRBJ2-7, with D possibly TRBD2 on 5 matching bases. V lost 5 bases and J 5 bases, leaving 13 bases between the germline ends. The length of the CDR3 is 13 residues. The CDR3, as DNA: TGTGCCAGCAGTATCACCGGAGGCCACGAGCAGTACTTC. Its protein is CASSITGGHEQYF.

The chain is built from TRBV24-1 and TRBJ2-5; 7 nucleotides match TRBD2. The trim removed 4 bases at V and 7 bases at J, leaving 14 bases unmatched. Germline CDR1 KGHDR, CDR2 SFDVKD. This CDR3 region has 16 residues. This CDR3 reads CATSDALGGSDGTQYF. The CDR3, as DNA: TGTGCCACCAGTGACGCCTTGGGAGGGAGCGACGGGACCCAGTACTTC.